The 28 T cell receptor beta chains given below trace back to one sample, sequenced in a study of shared clonotypes between healthy human individuals. The protocol was immunoSEQ multiplex PCR, while the TCRdb copy is restricted to in-frame clones and leaves out a portion. In the table there are about 1,900,000 clones, less than 95% of which are singletons. Positive CCR7 selection of CD45RO-negative cells yielded the naive CD8 cells, and terminally differentiated effector memory CD45RA+ cells were excluded. What was sequenced was naive CD8+ T cells sorted from blood. The receptors were sampled from a man aged 18 to 30 in good health.

This clone has a handful of counts. The same CDR3 can be traced to other DNA sequences in this sample. The rearrangement links TRBV18 to TRBJ2-7; no reliable D call. V shed 2 bases and J shed 0 bases, with 2 bases lying between them. The V gene's germline CDR1 is KGHSH and CDR2 LQKENI. The CDR3 is 12 amino acids. This CDR3 is CASSPGSYEQYF. In DNA, the CDR3 is TGTGCCAGCTCACCAGGCTCCTACGAGCAGTACTTC. Using reference TRBV18 and TRBJ2-7 for the parts outside the CDR3, the full variable domain is NAGVMQNPRHLVRRRGQEARLRCSPMKGHSHVYWYRQLPEEGLKFMVYLQKENIIDESGMPKERFSAEFPKEGPSILRIQQVVRGDSAAYFCASSPGSYEQYFGPGTRLTVT.

Here the CDR3 reads CASSVETGGRDTQYF. CDR3 bases: TGTGCCAGCAGTGTAGAGACAGGGGGCCGGGATACGCAGTATTTT. The J gene is TRBJ2-3, the V gene TRBV2; 10 nucleotides align to TRBD1. This CDR3 has 15 residues. Germline V gives CDR1 SNHLY, CDR2 FYNNEI. After removal of 4 bases from V and 6 bases from J, the junction contained 7 bases not matched to a gene.

The chain employs TRBV6-5 and TRBJ1-1; 10 bases align to TRBD1. CDR1 MNHEY and CDR2 SVGAGI come from the germline V gene. The CDR3 is made up of 14 amino acids. Trimming took 6 bases from V and 5 from J; bases not matched to a gene: 6. CDR3 loop: CASSSGQGQTEAFF. CDR3 sequence (DNA): TGTGCCAGCAGCTCGGGACAGGGGCAAACTGAAGCTTTCTTT.

This chain connects TRBV18 to TRBJ1-1; 7 bases are shared with TRBD1. Germline trimming cut 2 bases from V and 3 bases from J; bases unmatched to any gene: 3. The CDR3 is 14 residues long. CDR1 KGHSH and CDR2 LQKENI come from the germline V gene. In DNA form, the CDR3 reads TGTGCCAGCTCACCAGACAGGGTAGACACTGAAGCTTTCTTT. Protein sequence: CASSPDRVDTEAFF.

This rearrangement joins TRBV27 to TRBJ2-5, with 7 bases that match TRBD2. CDR1 MNHEY and CDR2 SMNVEV come from the germline V gene (reference sequence). V trimming: 1 base; J trimming: 3 bases; junction bases outside the gene matches: 5. The CDR3 has 15 residues. Here the CDR3 DNA reads TGTGCCAGCAGTTTATTGGCGGGGGAAGAAGAGACCCAGTACTTC. Protein sequence: CASSLLAGEEETQYF.

The chain combines TRBV30 with TRBJ1-2; D ambiguous. Germline CDR1 reads GTSNPN; CDR2 reads SVGIG (reference sequence). Trimming removed 2 bases at V and 7 bases at J, with 8 bases between. CDR3 length: 11 residues. CDR3 sequence reads: CAWSPNGGYTF. CDR3 coding DNA: TGTGCCTGGAGTCCTAACGGTGGCTACACCTTC.

The chain has TRBV4-1 and TRBJ1-1; D is uncertain. Trimming shortened V by 4 bases and J by 2 bases, and 11 bases separated the two germline ends. CDR3 size: 14 residues. The germline V gene has CDR1 MGHRA and CDR2 YSYEKL. In DNA form, the CDR3 reads TGCGCCAGCAGCCGTTCGCCGGGTAACACTGAAGCTTTCTTT. As protein: CASSRSPGNTEAFF.

This chain connects TRBV6-1 to TRBJ2-7; the D gene is possibly TRBD1 (5 bases). The CDR3 totals 15 residues. Trimming cost V 0 bases and J 8 bases, with 17 bases left between them. Germline V gene sequence: CDR1 MNHNS, CDR2 SASEGT. The CDR3 sequence: CASSEARTSYYQQYF. In DNA, the CDR3 is TGTGCCAGCAGTGAAGCGCGGACATCATATTACCAGCAGTACTTC.

This clone was seen just once. The gene calls are TRBV2 and TRBJ1-4, with 8 bases matching TRBD1. Germline CDR1 reads SNHLY; CDR2 reads FYNNEI. This CDR3 region has 13 residues. The junction had 6 bases not matched to a gene; V was cut back by 8 bases and J by 7 bases. CDR3 protein: CASFGQGREKLFF. The CDR3 nucleotides read TGTGCCAGCTTCGGACAGGGACGTGAAAAACTGTTTTTT.

The chain uses TRBV4-2 and TRBJ1-3; no definite D call. CDR1 is LGHNA and CDR2 is YNFKEQ in the germline V gene. The CDR3 is made up of 19 amino acids. The V gene lost 4 bases and the J gene lost 0 bases, with 22 bases spanning the gap. The CDR3 spells CASSLLTLEESTSGNTIYF. In DNA form, the CDR3 reads TGTGCCAGCAGCCTCCTTACCCTGGAGGAGTCGACCTCTGGAAACACCATATATTTT.

About this clone: The same CDR3 arises from other DNA sequences in this sample as well. The chain is built from TRBV11-2 and TRBJ2-7, with 9 bases fitting TRBD1. This CDR3 is 14 amino acids long. Losses at the gene ends were 3 bases for V and 2 bases for J; bases not matched to a gene: 2. Germline V gene data show CDR1 as SGHAT and CDR2 as FQNNGV. The CDR3 reads CASSLGQGPYEQYF. CDR3 coding DNA: TGTGCCAGCAGCTTGGGACAGGGTCCCTACGAGCAGTACTTC.

V is TRBV9 and J is TRBJ1-2; TRBD1 matches at 8 bases. V was pared by 0 bases and J by 4 bases, with 5 bases of the junction left unmatched. Germline loops: CDR1 SGDLS, CDR2 YYNGEE. The CDR3 has 15 amino acids. The CDR3, as DNA: TGTGCCAGCAGCGTAGCTTCGGGACAGGTCTATGGCTACACCTTC. It is translated as CASSVASGQVYGYTF.

This chain connects TRBV4-3 to TRBJ2-1; no clear D gene. The CDR3 totals 14 residues. Trimming removed 1 base at V and 7 bases at J, with 11 bases between. Germline assignment: CDR1 LGHNA and CDR2 YSLEER. As DNA, the CDR3 is TGCGCCAGCAGCCAAGGGGCTGCAAATAATGAGCAGTTCTTC. Protein: CASSQGAANNEQFF.

J is TRBJ2-1 and V is TRBV9; D is undetermined. Germline V gene sequence: CDR1 SGDLS, CDR2 YYNGEE. CDR3 length equals 16 residues. Trimming left V 1 base short and J 0 bases short, with 11 bases between. In DNA, the CDR3 is TGTGCCAGCAGCGTATACAAATCGAGCTCCTACAATGAGCAGTTCTTC. This sequence encodes CASSVYKSSSYNEQFF.

As to this clone: In the same sample, other DNA sequences code for this CDR3. The chain employs TRBV5-1 and TRBJ2-1, with 12 positions matching TRBD2. J gave up 5 bases and V 0 bases, and 0 bases lay outside the gene matches. CDR3 length: 15 amino acids. The germline CDR1 and CDR2 sequences are SGHRS and YFSETQ. The CDR3: CASSLGLAGDNEQFF. The CDR3 region has the DNA TGCGCCAGCAGCTTGGGACTAGCGGGGGACAATGAGCAGTTCTTC.

Note on this clone: Other DNA sequences in the same sample also yield this CDR3. The V call is TRBV30, the J call TRBJ2-5; D gene ambiguous. The CDR3 sequence is 11 residues long. Per germline, CDR1 GTSNPN and CDR2 SVGIG (reference sequence). V was trimmed by 0 bases and J by 5 bases, leaving 4 bases between them. This chain's CDR3 is CAWSVGETQYF. The CDR3 DNA follows: TGTGCCTGGAGTGTGGGTGAGACCCAGTACTTC.

This rearrangement joins TRBV13 to TRBJ2-1; 7 positions agree with TRBD2. Germline trimming cut 6 bases from V and 4 bases from J; bases unmatched to any gene: 18. This CDR3 spans 18 amino acids. The germline V gene has CDR1 PRHDT and CDR2 FYEKMQ (reference sequence). Written as DNA, the CDR3 is TGTGCCAGCAGAACCGGGACGGGAGGATTCGATCTTTACAATGAGCAGTTCTTC. Translated: CASRTGTGGFDLYNEQFF. Full variable domain (outside the CDR3, taken from reference TRBV13 and TRBJ2-1): AAGVIQSPRHLIKEKRETATLKCYPIPRHDTVYWYQQGPGQDPQFLISFYEKMQSDKGSIPDRFSAQQFSDYHSELNMSSLELGDSALYFCASRTGTGGFDLYNEQFFGPGTRLTVL.

The chain is built from TRBV27 and TRBJ2-4, with 7 bases aligning to TRBD2. With V trimmed by 4 bases and J by 6 bases, 12 bases remained unmatched. CDR3 size: 16 residues. Germline CDR1 reads MNHEY; CDR2 reads SMNVEV (reference sequence). CDR3 DNA sequence: TGTGCCAGCAGTTCGACCAGTGGACTAGATCTAAACATTCAGTACTTC. Translation: CASSSTSGLDLNIQYF.

This chain connects TRBV15 to TRBJ1-4, with D tentatively TRBD1 (5 bases). Germline V lookup: CDR1 LNHNV, CDR2 YYDKDF (reference sequence). This CDR3 region has 17 residues. Trimming removed 4 bases from V and 0 bases from J, with 15 bases in between. The DNA of the CDR3 is TGTGCCACCAGCACTGCCGACGAGGGGTCAACTAATGAAAAACTGTTTTTT. This encodes CATSTADEGSTNEKLFF.

This chain uses TRBV27 with TRBJ1-2; TRBD1 aligns across 7 bases. Trimming removed 5 bases from V and 3 bases from J; junction bases left unmatched: 6. The CDR3 sequence is 14 residues long. In germline, CDR1 is MNHEY, CDR2 SMNVEV (reference sequence). The CDR3, as DNA: TGTGCCAGCAGTCCGCAAACAGGGGACTATGGCTACACCTTC. Protein: CASSPQTGDYGYTF.

This chain uses TRBV5-6 with TRBJ1-3; weak D call: TRBD1 (5 bases). The germline CDR1 and CDR2 sequences are SGHDT and YYEEEE. Between the trimmed V and J ends, which lost 2 bases and 0 bases, there was a span of 21 bases. The CDR3 runs to 19 residues. CDR3 sequence: CASSFGTEGPYFSGNTIYF. The CDR3, as DNA: TGTGCCAGCAGCTTTGGGACCGAGGGTCCCTATTTCTCTGGAAACACCATATATTTT.

The V gene is TRBV4-2, the J gene TRBJ2-7, with D perhaps TRBD1 (6 bases). CDR1 LGHNA and CDR2 YNFKEQ come from the germline V gene. With 0 bases removed from V and 2 bases from J, the gap between germline ends came to 11 bases. The CDR3 contains 15 residues. CDR3 sequence reads: CASSQDAEGAYEQYF. The CDR3 nucleotides read TGTGCCAGCAGCCAAGATGCTGAGGGGGCCTACGAGCAGTACTTC.

This clone has just one count. Different DNA sequences within this sample yield the same CDR3. The chain joins TRBV6-5 to TRBJ2-5, with D perhaps TRBD1 or TRBD2 (5 bases each). The germline V and J ends were trimmed by 2 bases and 1 base, with 8 bases remaining between them. The CDR3 extends over 14 amino acids. Per germline, CDR1 MNHEY and CDR2 SVGAGI. The CDR3 region is CASSYAGTQETQYF. CDR3 coding DNA: TGTGCCAGCAGTTACGCAGGGACCCAAGAGACCCAGTACTTC.

Here the CDR3 DNA reads TGTGCCAGCAGCCCCCCGGGCCCTCCGGCAGATACGCAGTATTTT. This sequence encodes CASSPPGPPADTQYF. The rearrangement uses TRBV7-9 and TRBJ2-3; D is uncertain. The CDR3 is made up of 15 amino acids. Looked up from germline, CDR1 is SEHNR and CDR2 is FQNEAQ (reference sequence). Trimming removed 5 bases at V and 4 bases at J, with 16 bases between.

V gene TRBV9 combines with J gene TRBJ1-2; TRBD1 aligns across 8 bases. The CDR3 runs to 15 residues. Germline CDR1 and CDR2: SGDLS and YYNGEE. V shed 4 bases, J shed 7 bases, and the junction held 12 bases outside the gene matches. The CDR3 bases are TGTGCCAGCAGCCCTCCGGCCGGACAGGGCGGTGGCTACACCTTC. This gives the protein CASSPPAGQGGGYTF.

About this clone: The sample contains more than one DNA sequence encoding this CDR3. The V and J genes are TRBV6-1 and TRBJ2-7; D is undetermined. Germline lookup yields CDR1 MNHNS and CDR2 SASEGT. Trimming took 2 bases from V and 4 from J, leaving 6 bases between them. CDR3 length equals 12 residues. DNA of the CDR3: TGTGCCAGCAGTGAAAGGAGTTACGAGCAGTACTTC. Its protein is CASSERSYEQYF.

This chain joins TRBV7-6 and TRBJ2-1, with 9 bases matching TRBD1. The CDR3 loop spans 12 amino acids. V lost 4 bases and J lost 10; bases outside the gene matches: 2. The germline V gene encodes CDR1 SGHVS and CDR2 FNYEAQ. The DNA for the CDR3 is TGTGCCAGCAGCTGGGGACAGGGCGAGCAGTTCTTC. Its translation: CASSWGQGEQFF.

The rearrangement uses TRBV10-3 and TRBJ2-3; D remains ambiguous. Trimming shortened V by 6 bases and J by 8 bases, and 21 bases separated the two germline ends. This CDR3 has 15 amino acids. Germline assignment: CDR1 ENHRY and CDR2 SYGVKD. DNA of the CDR3: TGTGCCATCAGGACCTCTGAACCCGGCATCGGTACGCAGTATTTT. Encoded protein: CAIRTSEPGIGTQYF.